What follows is one T cell receptor (beta chain) and its context. These data come from a study of T cell changes during pregnancy in multiple sclerosis. The assay was immunoSEQ multiplex PCR, and TCRdb's table has in-frame clones only and misses some. This sample yields approximately 30,000 clones, of which roughly 87% are seen a single time; about 10% belongs to the top ten. With 0 bases removed from V and 2 bases from J, the gap between germline ends came to 13 bases. The CDR3 is made up of 16 amino acids. Germline CDR1 reads MNHEY; CDR2 reads SMNVEV (reference sequence). The sample was CD8+ T cells from peripheral blood mononuclear cells, taken in the second trimester of pregnancy. This clonotype was sampled from a female donor with multiple sclerosis, enrolled in a pregnancy study. The rearrangement links TRBV27 to TRBJ1-2; maybe TRBD1 (6 bases). CDR3 in DNA: TGTGCCAGCAGTTTATCGGGTCAGGGGATCAACTATGGCTACACCTTC. Translation gives CASSLSGQGINYGYTF.